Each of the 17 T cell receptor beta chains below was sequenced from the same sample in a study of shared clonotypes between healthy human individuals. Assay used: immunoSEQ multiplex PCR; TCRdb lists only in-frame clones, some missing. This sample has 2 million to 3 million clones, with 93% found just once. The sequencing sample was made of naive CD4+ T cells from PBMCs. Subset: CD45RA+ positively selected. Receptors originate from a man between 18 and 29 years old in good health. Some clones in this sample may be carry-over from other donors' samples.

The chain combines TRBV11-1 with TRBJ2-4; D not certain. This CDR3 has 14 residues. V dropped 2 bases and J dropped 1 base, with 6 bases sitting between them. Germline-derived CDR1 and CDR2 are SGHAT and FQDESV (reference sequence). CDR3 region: CASSLSGAKNIQYF. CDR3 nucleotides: TGTGCCAGCAGCTTAAGTGGGGCCAAAAACATTCAGTACTTC.

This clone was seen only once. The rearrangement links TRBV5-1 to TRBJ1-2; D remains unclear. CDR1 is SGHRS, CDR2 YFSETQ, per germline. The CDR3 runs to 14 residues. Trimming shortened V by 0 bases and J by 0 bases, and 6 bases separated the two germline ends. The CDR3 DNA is TGCGCCAGCAGCTTGGGACCCCCTAACTATGGCTACACCTTC. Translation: CASSLGPPNYGYTF.

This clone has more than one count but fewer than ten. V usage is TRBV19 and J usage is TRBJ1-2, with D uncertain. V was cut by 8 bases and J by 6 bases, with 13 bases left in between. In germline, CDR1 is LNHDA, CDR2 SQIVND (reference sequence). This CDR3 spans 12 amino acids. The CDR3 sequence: CASQKDWNGYTF. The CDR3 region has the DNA TGTGCCAGTCAAAAGGATTGGAATGGCTACACCTTC.

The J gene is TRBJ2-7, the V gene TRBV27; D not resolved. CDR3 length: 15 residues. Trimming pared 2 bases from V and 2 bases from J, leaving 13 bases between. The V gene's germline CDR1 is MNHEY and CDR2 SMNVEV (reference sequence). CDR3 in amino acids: CASSLIRVPTYEQYF. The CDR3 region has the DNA TGTGCCAGCAGTTTAATCCGGGTACCCACCTACGAGCAGTACTTC.

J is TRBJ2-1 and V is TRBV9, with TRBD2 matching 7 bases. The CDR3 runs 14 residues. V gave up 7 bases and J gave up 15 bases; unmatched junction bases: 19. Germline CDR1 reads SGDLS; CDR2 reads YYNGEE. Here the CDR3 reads CASSLTGGSELGFF. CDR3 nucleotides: TGTGCCAGCTCACTGACGGGAGGATCAGAATTAGGGTTCTTC.

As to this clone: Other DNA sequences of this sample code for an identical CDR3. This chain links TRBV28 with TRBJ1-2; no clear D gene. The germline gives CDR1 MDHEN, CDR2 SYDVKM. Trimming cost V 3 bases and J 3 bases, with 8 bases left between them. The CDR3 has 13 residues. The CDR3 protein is CASSFGGDYGYTF. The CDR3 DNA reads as TGTGCCAGCAGTTTTGGCGGAGACTATGGCTACACCTTC.

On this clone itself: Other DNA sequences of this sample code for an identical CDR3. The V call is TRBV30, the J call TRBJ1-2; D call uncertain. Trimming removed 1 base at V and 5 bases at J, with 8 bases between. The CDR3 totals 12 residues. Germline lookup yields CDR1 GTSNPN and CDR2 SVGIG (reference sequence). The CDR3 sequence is CAWSAVGYGYTF. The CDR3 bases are TGTGCCTGGAGTGCGGTAGGGTATGGCTACACCTTC.

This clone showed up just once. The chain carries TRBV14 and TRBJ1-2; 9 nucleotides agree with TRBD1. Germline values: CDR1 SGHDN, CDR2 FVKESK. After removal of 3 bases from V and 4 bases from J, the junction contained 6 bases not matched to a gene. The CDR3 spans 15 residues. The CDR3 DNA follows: TGTGCCAGCAGCCACCTCGACAGGGGGATCTATGGCTACACCTTC. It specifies CASSHLDRGIYGYTF.

As DNA, the CDR3 is TGTGCCAGCAGCTTGCGGGACAAGGGGGATGAGCAGTTCTTC. Translating gives CASSLRDKGDEQFF. The chain carries TRBV7-2 and TRBJ2-1; D could derive from TRBD1 or TRBD2 (6 bases each). CDR1 and CDR2 (germline): SGHTA, FQGNSA. The CDR3 is made up of 14 amino acids. The V end lost 3 bases, the J end lost 8 bases, and 14 bases lay between the germline ends.

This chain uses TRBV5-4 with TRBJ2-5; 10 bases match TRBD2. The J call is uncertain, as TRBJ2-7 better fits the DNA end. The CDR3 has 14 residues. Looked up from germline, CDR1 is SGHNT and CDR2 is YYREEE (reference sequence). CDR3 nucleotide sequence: TGTGCCAGCAGCTTGACTAGCGGGAAGGACGAGCAGTACTTC. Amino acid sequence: CASSLTSGKDEQYF.

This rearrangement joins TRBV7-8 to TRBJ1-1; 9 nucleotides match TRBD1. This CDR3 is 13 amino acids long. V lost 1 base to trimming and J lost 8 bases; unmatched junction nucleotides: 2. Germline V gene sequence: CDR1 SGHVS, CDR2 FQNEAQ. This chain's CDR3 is CASSLVGTGEAFF. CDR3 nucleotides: TGTGCCAGCAGCTTAGTAGGGACAGGGGAAGCTTTCTTT. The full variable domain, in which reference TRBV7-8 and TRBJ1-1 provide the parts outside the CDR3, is GAGVSQSPRYKVAKRGQDVALRCDPISGHVSLFWYQQALGQGPEFLTYFQNEAQLDKSGLPSDRFFAERPEGSVSTLKIQRTQQEDSAVYLCASSLVGTGEAFFGQGTRLTVV.

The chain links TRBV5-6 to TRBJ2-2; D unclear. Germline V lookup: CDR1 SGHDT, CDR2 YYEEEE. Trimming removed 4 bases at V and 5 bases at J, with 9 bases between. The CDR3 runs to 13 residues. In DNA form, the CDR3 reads TGTGCCAGCAGCCCCCGCAGGACCGGGGAGCTGTTTTTT. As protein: CASSPRRTGELFF.

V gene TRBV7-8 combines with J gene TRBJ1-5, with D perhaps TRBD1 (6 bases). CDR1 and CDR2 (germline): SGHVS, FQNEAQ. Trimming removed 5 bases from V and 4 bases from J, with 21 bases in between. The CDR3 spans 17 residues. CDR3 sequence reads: CASSPAVRGRGNQPQHF. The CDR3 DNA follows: TGTGCCAGCAGCCCCGCGGTCAGGGGCAGGGGAAATCAGCCCCAGCATTTT.

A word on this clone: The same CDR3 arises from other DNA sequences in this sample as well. This CDR3 is CASSFGTGEETQYF. CDR3 DNA: TGCGCCAGCAGCTTTGGGACAGGCGAAGAGACCCAGTACTTC. The chain joins TRBV5-1 to TRBJ2-5; 8 nucleotides match TRBD1. There are 14 residues in the CDR3. Trimming removed 2 bases from V and 3 bases from J; junction bases left unmatched: 3. The germline CDR1 and CDR2 sequences are SGHRS and YFSETQ. The whole variable domain, remainder taken from reference TRBV5-1 and TRBJ2-5, is KAGVTQTPRYLIKTRGQQVTLSCSPISGHRSVSWYQQTPGQGLQFLFEYFSETQRNKGNFPGRFSGRQFSNSRSEMNVSTLELGDSALYLCASSFGTGEETQYFGPGTRLLVL.

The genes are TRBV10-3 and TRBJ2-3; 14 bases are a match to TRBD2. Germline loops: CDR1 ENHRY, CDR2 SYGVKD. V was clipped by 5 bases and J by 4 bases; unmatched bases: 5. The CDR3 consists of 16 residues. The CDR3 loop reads CAISQPGLAGADTQYF. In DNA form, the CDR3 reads TGTGCCATCAGTCAACCGGGACTAGCGGGAGCAGATACGCAGTATTTT.

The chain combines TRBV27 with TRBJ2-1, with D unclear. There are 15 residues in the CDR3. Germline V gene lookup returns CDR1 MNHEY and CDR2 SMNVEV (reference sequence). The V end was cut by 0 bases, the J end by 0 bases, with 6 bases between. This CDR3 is CASSLSVNSYNEQFF. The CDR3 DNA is TGTGCCAGCAGTTTATCGGTCAACTCCTACAATGAGCAGTTCTTC.

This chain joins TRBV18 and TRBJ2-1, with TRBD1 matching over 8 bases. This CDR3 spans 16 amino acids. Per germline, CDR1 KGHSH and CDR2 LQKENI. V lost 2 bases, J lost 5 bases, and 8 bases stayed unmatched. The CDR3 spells CASSPKDRDLHNEQFF. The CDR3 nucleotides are TGTGCCAGCTCACCAAAGGACAGGGATCTACACAATGAGCAGTTCTTC.